The sequence of this T cell receptor beta chain was determined in a study of blood T cell repertoires in COVID-19. For the study at large: Acute and convalescent COVID-19 samples came from the United States, Italy and Spain. Sources were T cells, B-cell-depleted T cells, or PBMCs; the material itself was cDNA or gDNA.

Authors' methods: Reference gene primer amplification gave estimated nucleated cell counts. TCRdb's copy holds only in-frame clones and misses some; the assay was immunoSEQ multiplex PCR. Clone size and V and J calls were adopted from that table, with D and trimming inferred from the DNA. This table holds approximately 200,000 clones, approximately 80% found once. The sequence was collected from a human donor with acute or convalescent COVID-19. The donor label of this sample is uncertain. Sequencing used peripheral blood.

As DNA, the CDR3 is TGTGCCAGCAGCTCCCAGGACAGGGTGTCTGGGGCCAACGTCCTGACTTTC. Translating it yields CASSSQDRVSGANVLTF. The V and J genes are TRBV7-3 and TRBJ2-6; TRBD1 matches at 8 bases. J was trimmed by 1 base and V by 4 bases; bases with no gene match: 6. The germline V gene encodes CDR1 SGHTA and CDR2 FQGTGA. The CDR3 loop spans 17 amino acids.